This entry describes one T cell receptor (beta chain). V was trimmed by 6 bases and J by 13 bases, leaving 13 bases between them. Germline V lookup: CDR1 MGHDK, CDR2 SYGVNS. The CDR3 is 11 residues long. These data come from a study of blood T cells in healthy people across ages. A second about 6 to 11 cycle PCR used barcoded and J-beta primers. TCRdb called the 5' RACE reads again in MiXCR, with one record for every CDR3 protein. The sample lists about 830,000 distinct CDR3 sequences, around two thirds occurring once. It was 8 to 10 milliliters of peripheral blood that were drawn from each donor. V gene TRBV25-1 combines with J gene TRBJ2-4; either TRBD1 or TRBD2 may supply D (5 bases each). This TCR came from a man aged 30 to 39 in good health. Input material: blood. CDR3 loop: CASSHMGEQYF. The CDR3 nucleotides are TGTGCCAGCAGCCACATGGGGGAGCAGTACTTC.